Listed here are 8 T cell receptor beta chains from one sample, sequenced in a study of T cell responses to AZD1222 COVID-19 vaccine. Data came from immunoSEQ multiplex PCR; TCRdb stores just in-frame clones and leaves some out. Of 130,000 or so clones in the sample, over 85% are singletons; the top ten hold approximately 3.4%. Sequenced here: peripheral blood, sampled on day 0 of AZD1222 vaccination. Every receptor here comes from an adult in good health.

The rearrangement uses TRBV6-1 and TRBJ1-6; D is undetermined. The CDR3 has 12 amino acids. Between the trimmed V and J ends, which lost 3 bases and 8 bases, there was a span of 5 bases. CDR1 is MNHNS and CDR2 is SASEGT in the germline V gene. The CDR3: CASSELDSPLHF. The CDR3 coding sequence is TGTGCCAGCAGTGAGTTGGATTCACCCCTCCACTTT.

The CDR3, as DNA: TGTGCCAGCAGCTCCGGGACAGGGGCTGAAGCTTTCTTT. Its protein is CASSSGTGAEAFF. The V and J genes are TRBV2 and TRBJ1-1, with 10 bases aligning to TRBD1. The CDR3 extends over 13 amino acids. V dropped 6 bases and J dropped 6; count of bases not matched to a gene: 4. Germline assignment: CDR1 SNHLY and CDR2 FYNNEI.

The V call is TRBV28, the J call TRBJ1-5; 8 bases are a match to TRBD1. The germline V gene encodes CDR1 MDHEN and CDR2 SYDVKM. The CDR3 consists of 16 residues. After removal of 4 bases from V and 3 bases from J, the junction contained 8 bases not matched to a gene. The DNA of the CDR3 is TGTGCCAGCAGTTCCCCCCAGGGGGCCCTCAATCAGCCCCAGCATTTT. This codes for CASSSPQGALNQPQHF. The full variable domain, its missing parts supplied by reference TRBV28 and TRBJ1-5, is DVKVTQSSRYLVKRTGEKVFLECVQDMDHENMFWYRQDPGLGLRLIYFSYDVKMKEKGDIPEGYSVSREKKERFSLILESASTNQTSMYLCASSSPQGALNQPQHFGDGTRLSIL.

The chain recombines TRBV7-9 with TRBJ1-1; no definite D call. Germline values: CDR1 SEHNR, CDR2 FQNEAQ (reference sequence). Trimming left V 1 base short and J 1 base short, with 7 bases between. There are 14 residues in the CDR3. The CDR3 coding sequence is TGTGCCAGCAGCTTAGGGGGAGCGAACACTGAAGCTTTCTTT. Residues: CASSLGGANTEAFF.

This chain uses TRBV28 with TRBJ1-1, with D possibly being TRBD1 (5 bases). This CDR3 has 12 residues. Germline V lookup: CDR1 MDHEN, CDR2 SYDVKM. V shed 6 bases and J shed 7 bases, with 12 bases lying between them. CDR3 in DNA: TGTGCCAGCAGGAGGACACGGTTTGAAGCTTTCTTT. Its translation is CASRRTRFEAFF. Full variable domain (rest looked up from reference TRBV28 and TRBJ1-1): DVKVTQSSRYLVKRTGEKVFLECVQDMDHENMFWYRQDPGLGLRLIYFSYDVKMKEKGDIPEGYSVSREKKERFSLILESASTNQTSMYLCASRRTRFEAFFGQGTRLTVV.

The gene calls are TRBV2 and TRBJ1-3; 8 nucleotides line up with TRBD1. Germline loops: CDR1 SNHLY, CDR2 FYNNEI. Trimming removed 6 bases from V and 2 bases from J; junction bases left unmatched: 9. The CDR3 runs 16 residues. The CDR3 DNA follows: TGTGCCAGCAGCGACGCCACAGGGGGTGCTGGAAACACCATATATTTT. This translates into CASSDATGGAGNTIYF.

The V gene is TRBV29-1, the J gene TRBJ1-1; tentative D call: TRBD1 (6 bases). The V end lost 6 bases, the J end lost 0 bases, and 11 bases lay between the germline ends. CDR1 and CDR2 from the germline V gene are SQVTM and ANQGSEA. The CDR3 is made up of 13 amino acids. CDR3 nucleotides: TGCAGCGTCCCCCCAGGGGTGAACACTGAAGCTTTCTTT. It encodes CSVPPGVNTEAFF. The whole variable domain, remainder taken from reference TRBV29-1 and TRBJ1-1, is SAVISQKPSRDICQRGTSLTIQCQVDSQVTMMFWYRQQPGQSLTLIATANQGSEATYESGFVIDKFPISRPNLTFSTLTVSNMSPEDSSIYLCSVPPGVNTEAFFGQGTRLTVV.

V is TRBV28 and J is TRBJ1-1, with 7 bases that match TRBD1. This CDR3 is 15 amino acids long. V lost 11 bases to trimming and J lost 2 bases; unmatched junction nucleotides: 14. Germline V CDR1 and CDR2: MDHEN, SYDVKM. CDR3 sequence: CAVSRLDRINTEAFF. CDR3 in DNA: TGTGCCGTCTCTCGGCTGGACAGGATCAACACTGAAGCTTTCTTT.